This is a list of T cell receptor beta chains from one sample in a study of T cell changes during pregnancy in multiple sclerosis. Repertoires were generated with immunoSEQ multiplex PCR, while TCRdb's copy carries only in-frame clones and drops some. The sample shows around 31,000 clones, about 93% of them seen only once. The sequenced sample was CD4+ T cells from peripheral blood mononuclear cells, obtained in the second trimester of pregnancy. These receptors came from a female donor with multiple sclerosis, enrolled in a pregnancy study. Each CDR3 is given with its conserved first and last residue. Each record gives: D gene, V gene, J gene, clone size, CDR3 DNA, CDR3 protein. D genes are given only for firm matches. Rows give clone size only sometimes, using once, few, many, or a class for an expanded clone.

>-|TRBV6-1|TRBJ2-1|-
TGTGCCAGCAGTGAAATAGGCGGACACTCCTACAATGAGCAGTTCTTC
CASSEIGGHSYNEQFF
>-|TRBV2|TRBJ1-2|-
TGTGCCAGCAGTGTCCGGGCGGGGGGAGGCTACACCTTC
CASSVRAGGGYTF
>-|TRBV5-1|TRBJ1-5|few
TGCGCCAGCAGCCCGGGTGCGGATAATCAGCCCCAGCATTTT
CASSPGADNQPQHF
>-|TRBV7-9|TRBJ2-7|-
TGTGCCAGCAGCCGGACTACCTCCTACGAGCAGTACTTC
CASSRTTSYEQYF
>TRBD1|TRBV19|TRBJ2-3|-
TGTGCCAGCCATGGACAGGGAACAGATACGCAGTATTTT
CASHGQGTDTQYF
>TRBD1|TRBV15|TRBJ2-2|-
TGTGCCACCAGCGAGTCAACCGGGACAGGGGGAAAAACCGGGGAGCTGTTTTTT
CATSESTGTGGKTGELFF
>TRBD2|TRBV18|TRBJ2-2|-
TGTGCCAGCTCACCGGTTAGCGGGAGGGCTTCGAACACCGGGGAGCTGTTTTTT
CASSPVSGRASNTGELFF
>TRBD2|TRBV5-1|TRBJ2-7|-
TGCGCCAGCAGCTCAAATAGCGGGAGGGCCGACGAGCAGTACTTC
CASSSNSGRADEQYF
>-|TRBV5-1|TRBJ2-6|-
TGCGCCAGCAGGTACACCTCTGGGGCCAACGTCCTGACTTTC
CASRYTSGANVLTF
>-|TRBV21-1|TRBJ2-7|-
TGTGCCAGCAGCACGTCGGCCGGGATCACGACGGGCGAGCAGTACTTC
CASSTSAGITTGEQYF
>-|TRBV6-1|TRBJ2-7|-
TGTGCCAGCACCCCTCGAGGGAGACGCTACGAGCAGTACTTC
CASTPRGRRYEQYF
>TRBD1|TRBV15|TRBJ2-7|-
TGTGCCACCAGCAGGGGGACAGGGGGCTACGAGCAGTACTTC
CATSRGTGGYEQYF
>TRBD1|TRBV7-8|TRBJ2-7|-
TGTGCCAGCAGCAGAGGGACAGGGGGCGTCTACGAGCAGTACTTC
CASSRGTGGVYEQYF
>-|TRBV7-9|TRBJ1-3|-
TGTGCCAGCAGCTTAGCCTCCTCTGGAAACACCATATATTTT
CASSLASSGNTIYF
>TRBD1|TRBV6-1|TRBJ1-4|-
TGTGCCAGCAGTAGGGGGCTTCTACGGGAAAAACTGTTTTTT
CASSRGLLREKLFF
>TRBD2|TRBV12-5|TRBJ2-1|once
TGTGCTAGTGGAGATGGGACTAGCGGGAGCTACAATGAGCAGTTCTTC
CASGDGTSGSYNEQFF
>-|TRBV4-2|TRBJ2-1|once
TGTGCCAGCAGCCCGGGACTGCCGGGTGAGTACCAGTTCTTC
CASSPGLPGEYQFF
>-|TRBV11-2|TRBJ2-7|-
TGTGCCAGCAGCCGATATAGACAGAGCTCCTACGAGCAGTACTTC
CASSRYRQSSYEQYF
>TRBD1|TRBV9|TRBJ2-2|-
TGTGCCAGCAGCGTACAGGGGGACGAAACCGGGGAGCTGTTTTTT
CASSVQGDETGELFF
>TRBD1|TRBV7-9|TRBJ2-5|-
TGTGCCAGCAGCCCTACAGGGGCCAGCCTACAAGAGACCCAGTACTTC
CASSPTGASLQETQYF
>-|TRBV18|TRBJ2-5|-
TGTGCCAGCTCACCAGTTCGGAGGGAAGAGACCCAGTACTTC
CASSPVRREETQYF
>-|TRBV6-1|TRBJ1-2|-
TGTGCCAGCCGAGAGTCAGGGAGGGATGGCTACACCTTC
CASRESGRDGYTF
>TRBD1|TRBV25-1|TRBJ1-4|-
TGTGCCAGCAGTGAATTTGGGTCGGGGACAGTTAATGAAAAACTGTTTTTT
CASSEFGSGTVNEKLFF
>TRBD1|TRBV5-1|TRBJ2-3|-
TGCGCCAGCAGCAGGGACAGTACTAGCACAGATACGCAGTATTTT
CASSRDSTSTDTQYF
>-|TRBV6-4|TRBJ2-3|-
TGTGCCAGCAGTGGAGGACACCGCACAGATACGCAGTATTTT
CASSGGHRTDTQYF
>TRBD1|TRBV27|TRBJ2-5|once
TGTGCCAGCAGTAACCTGGACAGGGGGCTCCAAGAGACCCAGTACTTC
CASSNLDRGLQETQYF
>TRBD1|TRBV7-8|TRBJ1-1|-
TGTGCCAGCAGCTTGAGAATCTTGACAGGGGCGAACACTGAAGCTTTCTTT
CASSLRILTGANTEAFF
>-|TRBV29-1|TRBJ1-2|-
TGCAGCGTTGGCAGCCCAGCAGGAAGCTATGGCTACACCTTC
CSVGSPAGSYGYTF
>-|TRBV7-9|TRBJ2-3|-
TGTGCCAGCAGCTCGGGAGCAGAAGGACCCACAGATACGCAGTATTTT
CASSSGAEGPTDTQYF
>TRBD2|TRBV7-7|TRBJ2-1|-
TGTGCCAGCAGCAGATTCTTAGCGGGAGCCGGGGGTGAGCAGTTCTTC
CASSRFLAGAGGEQFF
>-|TRBV11-2|TRBJ2-5|-
TGTGCCAGCAGCCCAGGGATTGAGACCCAGTACTTC
CASSPGIETQYF
>TRBD1|TRBV5-1|TRBJ2-7|-
TGCGCCAGCAGCAGCCCCCAGGGGGTGGCCTACGAGCAGTACTTC
CASSSPQGVAYEQYF
>-|TRBV11-2|TRBJ1-2|few
TGTGCCAGCAGCTTAGGGCCAGGACTTAACTATGGCTACACCTTC
CASSLGPGLNYGYTF
>-|TRBV6-1|TRBJ1-3|-
TGTGCCAGCAGTCAACGGGAATCTGGAAACACCATATATTTT
CASSQRESGNTIYF
>TRBD1|TRBV5-4|TRBJ1-1|-
TGTGCCAGCAGCTTGCCGGGACAGGGCCGAGAAGCTTTCTTT
CASSLPGQGREAFF
>TRBD1|TRBV30|TRBJ2-2|-
TGTGCCTGGAGGGGGGACAGGGTCTACACCGGGGAGCTGTTTTTT
CAWRGDRVYTGELFF
>TRBD2|TRBV15|TRBJ2-7|-
TGTGCCACCAGCAGAGATAGGGCTAGCGGTTTTCACTACGAGCAGTACTTC
CATSRDRASGFHYEQYF
>TRBD1|TRBV4-1|TRBJ2-2|-
TGCGCCAGCAGCCGGGGACAGGGGGCGTCTACCGGGGAGCTGTTTTTT
CASSRGQGASTGELFF
>TRBD2|TRBV27|TRBJ2-4|-
TGTGCCAGCAGTTACAAGCGGGGAAACATTCAGTACTTC
CASSYKRGNIQYF
>TRBD2|TRBV9|TRBJ2-1|-
TGTGCCAGCAGCGTGGGACTAGCAAATGAGCAGTTCTTC
CASSVGLANEQFF
>TRBD1|TRBV6-5|TRBJ1-2|-
TGTGCCAGCAGAAGTACAGGGGATCTAAACTATGGCTACACCTTC
CASRSTGDLNYGYTF
>-|TRBV4-1|TRBJ1-3|-
TGCGCCAGCAGCCGGACAGCGGGAGGAAACACCATATATTTT
CASSRTAGGNTIYF
>-|TRBV21-1|TRBJ2-7|-
TGTGCCAGCAGTCAGGAGGCGACTAGCGGTTCCTACGAGCAGTACTTC
CASSQEATSGSYEQYF
>TRBD2|TRBV28|TRBJ2-7|-
TGTGCCAGCAGTTTTAGTGGCGGGAGCTACGAGCAGTACTTC
CASSFSGGSYEQYF
>-|TRBV18|TRBJ2-4|-
TGTGCCAGCTCACCACAGGGCGGGAAAAACATTCAGTACTTC
CASSPQGGKNIQYF
>-|TRBV11-2|TRBJ1-2|-
TGTGCCAGCAGCTCAGTCAGGGGAGATGGCTATGGCTACACCTTC
CASSSVRGDGYGYTF
>TRBD1|TRBV5-5|TRBJ2-5|-
TGTGCCAGCAGCTTTGGACAGGAAGAGACCCAGTACTTC
CASSFGQEETQYF